A single sample is the source of the 7 T cell receptor beta chains below, sequenced in a study of CD8+CD57+ T cells in acquired aplastic anemia. Genomic DNA, serving as template, underwent TCR beta VDJ and CDR3 profiling. TCRdb redid the calling of the reads with MiXCR, one entry per CDR3 protein. This table holds about 200,000 distinct CDR3 sequences, 34% found once. Sample: sorted CD4+, CD8+, or CD8+CD57+ T cells (not recorded which) from PBMCs. The source is a human donor in good health, serving as a control.

The chain links TRBV6-1 to TRBJ1-2; maybe TRBD1 (5 bases). CDR1 and CDR2 from the germline V gene are MNHNS and SASEGT. This CDR3 contains 17 residues. Between the trimmed V and J ends, which lost 5 bases and 6 bases, there was a span of 25 bases. The CDR3 DNA follows: TGTGCCAGCAGTACCCTACTGGGACGAGTCGAGAACCATGGCTACACCTTC. Encoded protein: CASSTLLGRVENHGYTF.

Remarks on this clonotype: With a much larger clone just one base away, this may be a read error. J is TRBJ1-2 and V is TRBV7-9; no firm D call. CDR3 length equals 14 residues. V dropped 3 bases and J dropped 4 bases, with 12 bases sitting between them. From germline, CDR1 is SEHNR and CDR2 FQNEAQ (reference sequence). CDR3 loop: CASSLSELSYGYTF. CDR3 coding DNA: TGTGCCAGCAGCTTGAGTGAGTTAAGCTATGGCTACACCTTC.

This chain uses TRBV2 with TRBJ1-1; 11 nucleotides align to TRBD1. Trimming at V came to 2 bases and at J to 5 bases, leaving 7 bases not matched to a gene. Germline V gives CDR1 SNHLY, CDR2 FYNNEI. CDR3 size: 16 residues. The CDR3 DNA reads TGTGCCAGCAGTGAATGGACAGGGGGCTTGGGAACTGAAGCTTTCTTT. This encodes CASSEWTGGLGTEAFF.

The chain has TRBV7-2 and TRBJ1-6, with a weak D call TRBD1 (5 bases). Germline V gene lookup returns CDR1 SGHTA and CDR2 FQGNSA. This CDR3 contains 14 residues. The ends were cut back, 7 bases at V and 7 bases at J, with 14 bases in the middle. The CDR3 DNA follows: TGTGCCAGCACCCGACCGGAGGGGAATTCACCCCTCCACTTT. Protein sequence: CASTRPEGNSPLHF.

Regarding this clonotype: A much larger clone differs from this one at a single base, so this may be a read error. The rearrangement joins TRBV18 to TRBJ1-6, with D perhaps TRBD1 (5 bases). Germline CDR1 is KGHSH and CDR2 is LQKENI. The CDR3 covers 13 residues. Trimming cost V 7 bases and J 10 bases, with 14 bases left between them. The CDR3 coding sequence is TGTGCCAGCTTGCAGGGCACCCAGTCACCCCTCCACTTT. This codes for CASLQGTQSPLHF.

Ten or more counts support this clonotype. The chain has TRBV20-1 and TRBJ1-6; no firm D call. This CDR3 has 17 residues. Germline-derived CDR1 and CDR2 are DFQATT and SNEGSKA (reference sequence). V lost 0 bases and J 6 bases, leaving 18 bases between the germline ends. Here the CDR3 DNA reads TGCAGTGCTAGAGATTTGAGCGGGGAGGGAGGTAATTCACCCCTCCACTTT. This translates into CSARDLSGEGGNSPLHF.

This chain joins TRBV20-1 and TRBJ1-1, with D perhaps TRBD1 (5 bases). V lost 2 bases to trimming and J lost 6 bases, with 19 bases between them. CDR3 size: 15 residues. CDR1 and CDR2 (germline): DFQATT, SNEGSKA (reference sequence). Written as DNA, the CDR3 is TGCAGTGCTAGAAAAACGGGGGGGGGAAAAGCTGAAGCTTTCTTT. This codes for CSARKTGGGKAEAFF.